This is a list of T cell receptor beta chains from one sample in a study of blood T cell repertoires in COVID-19. Clones were sequenced by immunoSEQ multiplex PCR, and TCRdb holds only the in-frame ones, with some missing. The sample has around 220,000 clones, 75% to 95% seen once. Specimen: PBMCs or T cells enriched from blood (not recorded which). These receptors were collected from a woman aged 18-35 years who had recovered from COVID-19. CDR3s include the opening cysteine and the closing phenylalanine or tryptophan. The order of the fields is V gene, J gene, D gene, clone size, CDR3 protein, CDR3 DNA. D genes are given only for firm matches. Some rows have no size entry. The others give once, few or many, or a class for an expanded clone.

>TRBV19|TRBJ1-3|.|.
CASSIARGDTIYF
TGTGCCAGTAGTATCGCCAGGGGAGACACCATATATTTT
>TRBV3-1/TRBV3-2|TRBJ1-3|.|.
CASSPRGKGNTIYF
TGTGCCAGCAGCCCACGGGGGAAGGGGAACACCATATATTTT
>TRBV28|TRBJ1-5|TRBD1|.
CASSLLDRDHQPQHF
TGTGCCAGCAGTTTGCTGGACAGGGACCATCAGCCCCAGCATTTT
>TRBV28|TRBJ1-4|TRBD1|.
CASSLGQKATNEKLFF
TGTGCCAGCAGTTTGGGACAGAAAGCAACTAATGAAAAACTGTTTTTT
>TRBV3-1/TRBV3-2|TRBJ1-2|.|.
CASSQGLGYTF
TGTGCCAGCAGCCAAGGGCTTGGCTACACCTTC
>TRBV7-8|TRBJ1-2|.|.
CASSLSRKQGEIYGYTF
TGTGCCAGCAGCTTAAGCCGAAAGCAGGGCGAGATCTATGGCTACACCTTC
>TRBV18|TRBJ1-1|TRBD1|.
CASFRQGTEAFF
TGTGCCAGCTTCCGACAGGGCACTGAAGCTTTCTTT
>TRBV2|TRBJ2-5|TRBD2|.
CASSGGAEETQYF
TGTGCCAGCAGCGGGGGGGCGGAGGAGACCCAGTACTTC
>TRBV5-1|TRBJ1-1|TRBD1|once
CASRGQGNLNTEAFF
TGCGCCAGCAGGGGACAGGGGAATTTGAACACTGAAGCTTTCTTT
>TRBV5-4|TRBJ2-2|.|.
CASSSSGTSNTGELFF
TGTGCCAGCAGCTCATCCGGGACTTCGAACACCGGGGAGCTGTTTTTT
>TRBV7-2|TRBJ1-1|.|.
CASSLNAGWDEAFF
TGTGCCAGCAGCTTAAATGCAGGGTGGGATGAAGCTTTCTTT
>TRBV18|TRBJ2-7|TRBD2|.
CASSPGLVHEQYF
TGTGCCAGCTCACCCGGACTAGTCCACGAGCAGTACTTC
>TRBV3-1/TRBV3-2|TRBJ2-2|TRBD1|.
CASSLTGVTGELFF
TGTGCCAGCAGCCTGACAGGGGTAACCGGGGAGCTGTTTTTT
>TRBV24-1|TRBJ1-2|TRBD1|once
CATSDSFSTGWYGYTF
TGTGCCACCAGTGATTCCTTCTCGACAGGGTGGTATGGCTACACCTTC
>TRBV7-2|TRBJ1-5|TRBD1|.
CASSLDRAISNQPQHF
TGTGCCAGCAGCTTGGACAGGGCTATTAGCAATCAGCCCCAGCATTTT
>TRBV7-2|TRBJ1-1|TRBD1|.
CASSSQGAWTEAFF
TGTGCCAGCAGCTCACAGGGGGCCTGGACTGAAGCTTTCTTT
>TRBV28|TRBJ2-7|.|.
CASSRGTYEQYF
TGTGCCAGCAGTCGCGGGACCTACGAGCAGTACTTC
>TRBV3-1/TRBV3-2|TRBJ1-1|TRBD1|.
CASSQEGQGRTEAFF
TGTGCCAGCAGCCAAGAAGGACAGGGGAGGACTGAAGCTTTCTTT
>TRBV20-1|TRBJ1-1|TRBD1|.
CSASDRVLF
TGCAGTGCTAGTGACAGGGTTCTGTTT
>TRBV6-2/TRBV6-3|TRBJ1-6|.|.
CASSYDPRGYSWNSPLHF
TGTGCCAGCAGTTACGACCCCAGGGGTTATTCTTGGAATTCACCCCTCCACTTT
>TRBV13|TRBJ2-1|TRBD1|.
CASSSRGSGPYNEQFF
TGTGCCAGCAGCTCCAGGGGGTCTGGCCCCTACAATGAGCAGTTCTTC
>TRBV25-1|TRBJ1-2|TRBD1|.
CASSDFTGDYGYTF
TGTGCCAGCAGTGATTTCACAGGGGACTATGGCTACACCTTC
>TRBV11-3|TRBJ2-5|TRBD1|.
CASSLGAGGEETQYF
TGTGCCAGCAGCTTAGGTGCAGGGGGAGAAGAGACCCAGTACTTC
>TRBV5-5|TRBJ1-6|.|.
CASSTDSSSYNSPLHF
TGTGCCAGCAGTACGGACTCGAGCTCCTATAATTCACCCCTCCACTTT
>TRBV18|TRBJ1-5|.|.
CASSPGSNQPQHF
TGTGCCAGCTCACCTGGGAGTAATCAGCCCCAGCATTTT
>TRBV4-2|TRBJ1-4|.|.
CASSRSQGSGVTNEKLFF
TGTGCCAGCAGCCGGTCGCAGGGGTCAGGTGTAACTAATGAAAAACTGTTTTTT
>TRBV18|TRBJ1-1|TRBD1|.
CASLPGQGSLSSEAFF
TGTGCCAGCTTACCGGGACAGGGGTCTTTATCGTCTGAAGCTTTCTTT
>TRBV19|TRBJ1-2|.|few
CASSPGRDYGYTF
TGTGCCAGTAGTCCTGGGCGGGACTATGGCTACACCTTC
>TRBV3-1/TRBV3-2|TRBJ1-2|.|.
CASSSLNRAGEGYTF
TGTGCCAGCAGCTCTTTAAACAGGGCGGGGGAAGGCTACACCTTC
>TRBV28|TRBJ2-5|.|.
CASSPPGTPYQETQYF
TGTGCCAGCAGCCCCCCCGGGACACCGTACCAAGAGACCCAGTACTTC
>TRBV28|TRBJ1-2|.|.
CASSLSTVSGYTF
TGTGCCAGCAGTTTATCGACAGTGAGTGGCTACACCTTC
>TRBV19|TRBJ2-1|.|.
CASKSGSTYNEQFF
TGTGCCAGCAAATCAGGGTCAACCTACAATGAGCAGTTCTTC
>TRBV13|TRBJ2-7|.|.
CASSLGVQGGGEQYF
TGTGCCAGCAGCTTAGGCGTTCAGGGTGGTGGCGAGCAGTACTTC
>TRBV5-4|TRBJ2-1|TRBD1|.
CASSVSTGARYNEQFF
TGTGCCAGCAGCGTATCTACAGGGGCACGGTACAATGAGCAGTTCTTC
>TRBV21-1|TRBJ1-2|.|.
CASSLPPPGQGQNYGYTF
TGTGCCAGCAGCCTTCCCCCCCCGGGTCAGGGGCAAAACTATGGCTACACCTTC
>TRBV18|TRBJ1-5|.|.
CASSPITFGRDGNQPQHF
TGTGCCAGCTCACCGATAACATTTGGCAGGGATGGCAATCAGCCCCAGCATTTT
>TRBV5-1|TRBJ2-1|TRBD1|.
CASSLGQYNEQFF
TGCGCCAGCAGCCTGGGACAGTACAATGAGCAGTTCTTC
>TRBV5-1|TRBJ2-7|.|.
CASSLADTSYEQYF
TGCGCCAGCAGCTTGGCGGACACCTCCTACGAGCAGTACTTC
>TRBV19|TRBJ2-7|TRBD1|.
CASSSFQGARTYEQYF
TGTGCCAGTAGTAGCTTTCAGGGGGCACGGACCTACGAGCAGTACTTC
>TRBV3-1/TRBV3-2|TRBJ2-7|.|.
CASSQEPSYIYEQYF
TGTGCCAGCAGCCAAGAACCTTCCTATATCTACGAGCAGTACTTC
>TRBV5-6|TRBJ1-2|.|once
CASSLYGVLGYTF
TGTGCCAGCAGCTTGTACGGGGTACTTGGCTACACCTTC
>TRBV5-1|TRBJ2-1|TRBD2|few
CASSLEPSGTSGYNEQFF
TGCGCCAGCAGCTTGGAACCATCCGGGACTAGCGGTTACAATGAGCAGTTCTTC
>TRBV4-3|TRBJ1-2|.|.
CASSRWGHGYTF
TGCGCCAGCAGCCGGTGGGGGCATGGCTACACCTTC
>TRBV28|TRBJ2-5|TRBD1|.
CASSPGQQYQETQYF
TGTGCCAGCAGTCCGGGACAGCAGTACCAAGAGACCCAGTACTTC
>TRBV27|TRBJ1-5|.|.
CASSSSFNQPQHF
TGTGCCAGCAGTTCGAGCTTCAATCAGCCCCAGCATTTT